A single sample is the source of the 17 T cell receptor beta chains below, sequenced in a study of beta chain features in type 1 diabetes. Every bit of the isolated RNA underwent reverse transcription, so sequencing read expressed TCRB transcripts. Clones were read by immunoSEQ multiplex PCR, and TCRdb kept only the in-frame ones, dropping some. This sample carries 30,000 to 45,000 clones, around 60% of them seen once, and the ten largest clones take around 2%. The source material was Tregs from blood. The receptors were sampled from a woman under 40 in good health.

The chain combines TRBV4-3 with TRBJ2-3; TRBD2 agrees at 13 bases. Germline CDR1 reads LGHNA; CDR2 reads YSLEER. Losses at the gene ends were 3 bases for V and 3 bases for J; bases not matched to a gene: 9. CDR3 length: 18 residues. DNA for the CDR3: TGCGCCAGCAGCCAGGATCTCTTACTAGCGGGAGGGACAGATACGCAGTATTTT. It yields the protein CASSQDLLLAGGTDTQYF.

By frequency in the sample, this clone is medium-sized. The rearrangement joins TRBV28 to TRBJ1-5; 9 nucleotides agree with TRBD1. Germline values: CDR1 MDHEN, CDR2 SYDVKM. CDR3 length: 18 amino acids. Trimming removed 6 bases from V and 2 bases from J; junction bases left unmatched: 14. CDR3 nucleotides: TGTGCCAGCAGCTGGGGGGACAGGGTAGCCTCGGGCAATCAGCCCCAGCATTTT. It encodes CASSWGDRVASGNQPQHF. Based on the CDR3 plus reference TRBV28 and TRBJ1-5, the full variable domain is DVKVTQSSRYLVKRTGEKVFLECVQDMDHENMFWYRQDPGLGLRLIYFSYDVKMKEKGDIPEGYSVSREKKERFSLILESASTNQTSMYLCASSWGDRVASGNQPQHFGDGTRLSIL.

This chain connects TRBV6-6 to TRBJ1-4; TRBD1 aligns across 9 bases. The V and J ends lost 6 bases and 15 bases, in that order; junction bases with no gene match: 11. This CDR3 is 13 amino acids long. Looked up from germline, CDR1 is MNHNY and CDR2 is SVGAGI (reference sequence). The CDR3 DNA follows: TGTGCCAGCAGGGGGACAGGGACGTTTCTGGTGTTTTTT. It encodes CASRGTGTFLVFF.

This clone was detected only once. V is TRBV6-5 and J is TRBJ2-1; TRBD2 is a possible D gene (6 bases). The CDR3 loop spans 14 amino acids. Germline V gene lookup returns CDR1 MNHEY and CDR2 SVGAGI. Trimming took off 2 bases at V and 9 bases at J, with 14 bases between the two ends. The CDR3 DNA follows: TGTGCCAGCAGTTACGGAGGGCAGCTCAGTGAGCAGTTCTTC. Its translation: CASSYGGQLSEQFF.

This clone showed up just a few times. The V and J genes are TRBV9 and TRBJ2-1, with 10 bases lining up with TRBD1. The germline V gene encodes CDR1 SGDLS and CDR2 YYNGEE. Losses at the gene ends were 0 bases for V and 3 bases for J; bases not matched to a gene: 0. The CDR3 consists of 15 residues. The CDR3 nucleotides read TGTGCCAGCAGCGTAGGGGACAGGGGCTACAATGAGCAGTTCTTC. Its translation: CASSVGDRGYNEQFF.

Note on this clone: A read error may account for a junction end that differs from germline. The chain combines TRBV11-2 with TRBJ1-4, with TRBD1 as a possible D gene (6 bases). This CDR3 region has 13 residues. Germline V CDR1 and CDR2: SGHAT, FQNNGV. CDR3: CASSLSEGGTQSF. The CDR3 DNA sequence: TGTGCCAGCAGCTTATCAGAAGGGGGTACTCAGAGTTTT. Based on the CDR3 plus reference TRBV11-2 and TRBJ1-4, the full variable domain is EAGVAQSPRYKIIEKRQSVAFWCNPISGHATLYWYQQILGQGPKLLIQFQNNGVVDDSQLPKDRFSAERLKGVDSTLKIQPAKLEDSAVYLCASSLSEGGTQSFGSGTQLSVL.

In this sample, this clone turned up once. This chain connects TRBV27 to TRBJ2-3, with 7 bases aligning to TRBD2. The germline gives CDR1 MNHEY, CDR2 SMNVEV (reference sequence). This CDR3 has 15 residues. After removal of 4 bases from V and 2 bases from J, the junction contained 6 bases not matched to a gene. CDR3 nucleotide sequence: TGTGCCAGCAGTTCGACTAGCAAACCCACAGATACGCAGTATTTT. Amino acid sequence: CASSSTSKPTDTQYF.

In this sample, this clone turned up a few times. The chain carries TRBV5-4 and TRBJ2-3, with D tentatively TRBD2 (6 bases). This CDR3 has 15 residues. Per the germline V gene, CDR1 is SGHNT and CDR2 is YYREEE (reference sequence). The germline V and J ends were trimmed by 4 bases and 3 bases, with 15 bases remaining between them. The CDR3, as DNA: TGTGCCAGCAGCCCCGGGGGTGGTCGGACAGATACGCAGTATTTT. Its protein product is CASSPGGGRTDTQYF.

This clone appeared a few times. DNA for the CDR3: TGTGCCAGCAGCCCGCACCAGGGGGATACGCAGTATTTT. It encodes CASSPHQGDTQYF. The rearrangement joins TRBV11-1 to TRBJ2-3; the D gene is possibly TRBD1 (6 bases). The V and J ends lost 5 bases and 6 bases respectively, with 12 bases between them. Germline loops: CDR1 SGHAT, CDR2 FQDESV (reference sequence). The CDR3 runs 13 residues.

The gene calls are TRBV7-3 and TRBJ1-1, with D uncertain. The CDR3 contains 13 residues. Trimming took 3 bases from V and 6 from J, leaving 11 bases between them. Germline V gene lookup returns CDR1 SGHTA and CDR2 FQGTGA. The CDR3 nucleotides are TGTGCCAGCAGCTTTTCCGACGGGTCTGAAGCTTTCTTT. Protein: CASSFSDGSEAFF.

The V call is TRBV2, the J call TRBJ2-3; TRBD2 agrees at 13 bases. With V trimmed by 6 bases and J by 8 bases, 5 bases remained unmatched. CDR3 length: 14 amino acids. Germline assignment: CDR1 SNHLY and CDR2 FYNNEI. CDR3 residues: CASSGLAGVVTQYF. CDR3 coding DNA: TGTGCCAGCAGCGGACTAGCGGGAGTGGTTACGCAGTATTTT.

This chain connects TRBV7-9 to TRBJ2-3; 8 nucleotides line up with TRBD2. The CDR3 sequence is 13 residues long. Trimming at V came to 5 bases and at J to 12 bases, leaving 10 bases not matched to a gene. CDR1 is SEHNR and CDR2 is FQNEAQ in the germline V gene (reference sequence). Here the CDR3 reads CASSAPGLVLQYF. CDR3 DNA sequence: TGTGCCAGCAGCGCACCGGGACTAGTCCTACAGTATTTT.

The chain combines TRBV28 with TRBJ1-5; 8 nucleotides agree with TRBD1. The ends lost 6 bases at V and 2 bases at J; junction bases unmatched: 6. Germline CDR1 MDHEN, CDR2 SYDVKM. This CDR3 has 15 amino acids. DNA for the CDR3: TGTGCCAGCAGGGGCGGGACAGGAGGCAATCAGCCCCAGCATTTT. Translation: CASRGGTGGNQPQHF.

The CDR3 loop reads CASSPPGGTSGLYEQYF. Written as DNA, the CDR3 is TGTGCCAGCAGCCCCCCGGGGGGGACTAGCGGCCTCTACGAGCAGTACTTC. This chain connects TRBV7-2 to TRBJ2-7; TRBD2 agrees at 11 bases. Germline CDR1 SGHTA, CDR2 FQGNSA. The CDR3 has 17 residues. Losses at the gene ends were 5 bases for V and 3 bases for J; bases not matched to a gene: 12.

V usage is TRBV11-1 and J usage is TRBJ2-7; D is perhaps TRBD1 (6 bases). The CDR3 runs to 13 residues. Trimming took 8 bases from V and 2 from J, leaving 13 bases between them. The germline gives CDR1 SGHAT, CDR2 FQDESV (reference sequence). This CDR3 is CASVGQSAYEQYF. CDR3 coding DNA: TGTGCCAGCGTAGGACAGTCCGCCTACGAGCAGTACTTC.

This clone qualifies as medium-sized (0.01 to 0.1%). The chain links TRBV4-3 to TRBJ2-5; weak D call: TRBD1 (6 bases). V shed 0 bases and J shed 2 bases, with 10 bases lying between them. CDR1 is LGHNA, CDR2 YSLEER, per germline. The length of the CDR3 is 15 residues. In nucleotides, the CDR3 is TGCGCCAGCAGCCAAGACCGGACAGCTCAAGAGACCCAGTACTTC. Its translation is CASSQDRTAQETQYF.

V is TRBV7-2 and J is TRBJ2-5; 7 bases align to TRBD2. The junction had 2 bases not matched to a gene; V was cut back by 2 bases and J by 2 bases. There are 14 residues in the CDR3. CDR1 is SGHTA and CDR2 is FQGNSA in the germline V gene. CDR3 loop: CASSLPSGQETQYF. The CDR3 nucleotides read TGTGCCAGCAGCTTACCTAGCGGACAAGAGACCCAGTACTTC.